Listed below are T cell receptor beta chains from one sample, sequenced in a study of blood T cell repertoires in COVID-19. The protocol was immunoSEQ multiplex PCR, while the TCRdb copy is restricted to in-frame clones and leaves out a portion. Of around 200,000 clones listed, nearly 85% are singletons. Sequenced sample: peripheral blood. Receptor source: a woman aged 25-40 years with COVID-19, enrolled during active disease. CDR3s include the opening cysteine and the closing phenylalanine or tryptophan. The D gene is left open where the match is weak. Not every row has a clone size; where given, it reads once, few, many or a size class.

TRBV5-8	-	-	TRBJ1-2	TGTGCCAGCAGCTTGACGGACAGTGTTAATGGCTACACCTTC	CASSLTDSVNGYTF
TRBV2	-	-	TRBJ2-3	TGTGCCAGCAGTGTGATGGGGGCCGGCACAGATACGCAGTATTTT	CASSVMGAGTDTQYF
TRBV7-3	-	-	TRBJ2-3	TGTGCCAGCAGCTTATTATTCGACACAAGCACAGATACGCAGTATTTT	CASSLLFDTSTDTQYF
TRBV14	-	-	TRBJ2-7	TGTGCCAGCAGCCCCAGGGGCTCCTACGAGCAGTACTTC	CASSPRGSYEQYF
TRBV5-1	once	-	TRBJ2-2	TGCGCCAGCAGACATAACACCGGGGAGCTGTTTTTT	CASRHNTGELFF
TRBV12-3/TRBV12-4	-	-	TRBJ1-1	TGTGCCAGCAAAAACAGGGCGAGCACTGAAGCTTTCTTT	CASKNRASTEAFF
TRBV28	-	-	TRBJ1-2	TGTGCCAGTGGACAGTACTCCTATGGCTACACCTTC	CASGQYSYGYTF
TRBV4-3	-	-	TRBJ2-3	TGCGCCAGCAGCCAAGTGTCTTTTCGGTCGGTGACAGATACGCAGTATTTT	CASSQVSFRSVTDTQYF
TRBV3-1/TRBV3-2	-	TRBD2	TRBJ2-1	TGTGCCAGCAGACCACCGGGACTAGTAGATGACAATGAGCAGTTCTTC	CASRPPGLVDDNEQFF
TRBV5-4	-	TRBD2	TRBJ2-1	TGTGCCAGCAGTATCCTAGCGGGAAGCTCCTACAATGAGCAGTTCTTC	CASSILAGSSYNEQFF
TRBV9	-	-	TRBJ1-1	TGTGCCAGCAGCGTCGGGCCATCACTCAGGGGCGCTGAAGCTTTCTTT	CASSVGPSLRGAEAFF
TRBV27	-	-	TRBJ2-5	TGTGCCAGCAGTTTTCAGGGTGGAGAGACCCAGTACTTC	CASSFQGGETQYF
TRBV24-1	-	-	TRBJ2-3	TGTGCCACCAGTGATTTTTCCGGGGCAGATACGCAGTATTTT	CATSDFSGADTQYF
TRBV4-3	few	-	TRBJ1-1	TGCGCCAGCAGCCAAGACTGGAACACTGAAGCTTTCTTT	CASSQDWNTEAFF
TRBV28	-	TRBD1	TRBJ1-1	TGTGCCAGCAGTTTATTGAGGGGGCGGACTGAAGCTTTCTTT	CASSLLRGRTEAFF
TRBV15	few	-	TRBJ2-7	TGTGCCACCAGCAGAGGCAGGGCTCTCAGCTCCTACGAGCAGTACTTC	CATSRGRALSSYEQYF
TRBV7-9	once	TRBD1	TRBJ1-1	TGTGCCAGCAGCCTCGGCGGGCGCACAGGGGGCGGCACTGAAGCTTTCTTT	CASSLGGRTGGGTEAFF
TRBV7-3	-	-	TRBJ2-5	TGTGCCAGCAGCCAACAGGGTCGGGGATACCAAGAGACCCAGTACTTC	CASSQQGRGYQETQYF
TRBV9	-	-	TRBJ2-5	TGTGCCAGCAGTGAGGTGGGGGGGACCCAGTACTTC	CASSEVGGTQYF
TRBV7-9	-	-	TRBJ1-2	TGTGCCAGCTTACAGGCCACCTATGGCTACACCTTC	CASLQATYGYTF
TRBV6-1	-	TRBD2	TRBJ2-3	TGTGCCAGCAGTGGCAGGACTAGCGTGAGCACAGATACGCAGTATTTT	CASSGRTSVSTDTQYF
TRBV7-9	few	TRBD1	TRBJ2-7	TGTGCCAGCAGCCGCCTAGGACAGGGGGCCACCTACGAGCAGTACTTC	CASSRLGQGATYEQYF
TRBV5-8	-	-	TRBJ1-3	TGTGCCAGCAGCTCGGAACCACAGGGCACCGCTGGAAACACCATATATTTT	CASSSEPQGTAGNTIYF
TRBV6-2/TRBV6-3	-	TRBD1	TRBJ1-2	TGTGCCAGCAGTTACCCGACTACAGGGGGCTATGGCTACACCTTC	CASSYPTTGGYGYTF
TRBV24-1	once	-	TRBJ2-7	TGTGCCACCAGTGGGGACACTAACTACGAGCAGTACTTC	CATSGDTNYEQYF
TRBV13	-	-	TRBJ2-2	TGTGCCAGCAGCTTAGGACTAGCGAACACCGGGGAGCTGTTTTTT	CASSLGLANTGELFF
TRBV9	-	-	TRBJ2-7	TGTGCCAGCGGTCCCGACGGGTACGAGCAGTACTTC	CASGPDGYEQYF